What follows are 6 T cell receptor beta chains derived from one specimen sequenced in a study of OX40 agonist ivuxolimab in advanced cancers. Only in-frame clones appear in the TCRdb table, and some are missing; sequencing was by immunoSEQ multiplex PCR. The data contain 25,000 to 35,000 clones, roughly 68% of them seen just once; the ten biggest clones take up around 11%. Sequencing used CD4+ or CD8+ T cells sorted from blood, obtained in a trial of the OX40 agonist ivuxolimab. Receptor source: an adult with an advanced solid tumor such as melanoma, head and neck, liver or kidney cancer.

This clone appeared a single time. V usage is TRBV9 and J usage is TRBJ2-7, with D uncertain. Germline CDR1 SGDLS, CDR2 YYNGEE. Deletions cut 0 bases from V and 6 bases from J, with 10 bases between. CDR3 length: 13 residues. The CDR3 DNA sequence: TGTGCCAGCAGCGTAGCGCTGGATGGCGAGCAGTACTTC. Amino acids: CASSVALDGEQYF.

The rearrangement joins TRBV6-5 to TRBJ1-6; 8 bases map to TRBD1. J lost 7 bases, V lost 3 bases, and 8 bases had no gene match. The length of the CDR3 is 16 residues. Germline CDR1 and CDR2: MNHEY and SVGAGI. CDR3 nucleotides: TGTGCCAGCAGTTATGGGGGCACAGGGGGGAATTCACCCCTCCACTTT. It is translated as CASSYGGTGGNSPLHF.

This chain uses TRBV6-5 with TRBJ2-3, with D maybe TRBD1 (5 bases). This CDR3 region has 11 residues. Germline lookup yields CDR1 MNHEY and CDR2 SVGAGI. The V gene lost 9 bases and the J gene lost 5 bases, with 9 bases spanning the gap. CDR3 coding DNA: TGTGCCAGTCAGGGAAGAGATACGCAGTATTTT. Protein sequence: CASQGRDTQYF.

This chain links TRBV11-2 with TRBJ2-1, with TRBD2 matching 9 bases. With V trimmed by 5 bases and J by 8 bases, 13 bases remained unmatched. Germline values: CDR1 SGHAT, CDR2 FQNNGV. The CDR3 is made up of 16 amino acids. The CDR3 coding sequence is TGTGCCAGCAGCCCCCAAAGGGCGGGGGGGCTGGATGAGCAGTTCTTC. The encoded protein is CASSPQRAGGLDEQFF.

This rearrangement joins TRBV5-1 to TRBJ1-5; possible D gene TRBD1, 6 bases. V dropped 1 base and J dropped 0 bases, with 11 bases sitting between them. The CDR3 loop spans 16 amino acids. The germline V gene encodes CDR1 SGHRS and CDR2 YFSETQ. CDR3 nucleotides: TGCGCCAGCAGCTTGAACGGACAGTATAGCAATCAGCCCCAGCATTTT. It yields the protein CASSLNGQYSNQPQHF.

This clone was observed a few times. The gene calls are TRBV4-1 and TRBJ2-7, with TRBD1 matching 7 bases. Trimming took 2 bases from V and 5 from J; bases not matched to a gene: 15. The CDR3 contains 17 residues. CDR1 and CDR2 from the germline V gene are MGHRA and YSYEKL. The chain's CDR3 is CASSQHPNRGLSHEQYF. CDR3 sequence (DNA): TGCGCCAGCAGCCAACACCCGAACAGGGGCCTATCCCACGAGCAGTACTTC.